This T cell receptor beta chain emerged from a study of cytomegalovirus exposure and HLA in healthy donors. The CDR3 is 14 amino acids. The V and J ends lost 0 bases and 6 bases respectively, with 9 bases between them. Germline V lookup: CDR1 SEHNR, CDR2 FQNEAQ (reference sequence). 60 Vbeta and 13 Jbeta primers were used in PCR. Sequencing used immunoSEQ multiplex PCR; TCRdb keeps in-frame clones, though not all of them. Of over 100,000 clones in the sample, about 60% were seen once. This clone has more than one count but fewer than ten. This TCR derives from a woman aged 25 to 45 in good health and CMV-seronegative. The sequenced sample was PBMCs. V usage is TRBV7-9 and J usage is TRBJ2-1, with TRBD2 as a possible D gene (5 bases). CDR3 region: CASSLAGVSNEQFF. The CDR3 region has the DNA TGTGCCAGCAGCTTAGCGGGAGTTTCCAATGAGCAGTTCTTC.